Sequencing of this T cell receptor (beta chain) was carried out in a study of T-cell reconstitution after alpha-beta-depleted transplantation in children. This clonotype appeared many times. Its antigen is still unknown. The germline V gene has CDR1 GTSNPN and CDR2 SVGIG (reference sequence). This CDR3 has 14 amino acids. Between the trimmed V and J ends, which lost 4 bases and 5 bases, there was a span of 18 bases. Preparation of the TCRbeta library was carried out with unique molecular identifiers. TCRdb fed the PCR reads into MiXCR, producing one record per CDR3 protein. The table lists approximately 500,000 distinct CDR3 sequences, about 11% of them singletons, with around 2% in the top ten. Study observations and caveats: From newly produced T cells came most of the T-cell counts and diversity one year after transplant.

The chain couples TRBV30 to TRBJ2-7; D gene ambiguous. Sequences were derived from PBMCs, sampled before TCRalphabeta/CD19-depleted stem cell transplant. The sequence came from a child aged 2 to 10 with inherited bone marrow failure, due to receive a stem cell transplant. The DNA for the CDR3 is TGTGCCTGGACCCACCAGATTGCTGGGGACGAGCAGTACTTC. Protein: CAWTHQIAGDEQYF.